These 9 T cell receptor beta chains were all obtained from the same sample, sequenced in a study of T cells in Graves' hyperthyroidism and ophthalmopathy (dated by TCRdb to about 2019). Library preparation was by multiplex PCR. Instrument on record: Illumina HiSeq 2000. Amplification of TCR beta CDR3 regions was carried out from RNA transcripts. For the first round of RT-PCR on the TCR CDR3, the HTBI primer set was used together with the Qiagen OneStep RT-PCR kit. TCRdb passed the public sequencing reads through fastp at Q25 and MiXCR, retaining productive beta sequences. One record per CDR3 amino acid sequence lists the most common genes and DNA. The sample has hundreds of thousands of distinct CDR3 sequences on record, around 21% of them singletons. The ten top clones hold over 30% of the sample. The sample comprised blood. These receptors were obtained from a man aged 25-40 years with Graves' ophthalmopathy.

In this sample, this clonotype turned up a few times. The V and J genes are TRBV5-1 and TRBJ2-2; TRBD1 matches at 7 bases. The CDR3 is 16 residues long. J was trimmed by 5 bases and V by 1 base; bases with no gene match: 8. Per the germline V gene, CDR1 is SGHRS and CDR2 is YFSETQ. The chain's CDR3 is CASSLRGRLGTGELFF. CDR3 DNA sequence: TGCGCCAGCAGCTTGAGGGGGCGCCTGGGTACCGGGGAGCTGTTTTTT.

The chain recombines TRBV6-1 with TRBJ2-5; no clear D. Trimming cost V 6 bases and J 1 base, with 12 bases left between them. The length of the CDR3 is 14 residues. Germline loops: CDR1 MNHNS, CDR2 SASEGT. This CDR3 reads CASRQGATQETQYF. CDR3 nucleotides: TGTGCCAGCAGGCAAGGCGCCACCCAAGAGACCCAGTACTTC.

This clonotype has at least ten counts. CDR3: CASSYRTGPYEQYF. CDR3 nucleotides: TGTGCCAGCAGTTACCGGACAGGCCCCTACGAGCAGTACTTC. V usage is TRBV6-5 and J usage is TRBJ2-7; 7 nucleotides line up with TRBD1. Trimming took 2 bases from V and 2 from J; bases not matched to a gene: 3. The CDR3 has 14 residues. The germline gives CDR1 MNHEY, CDR2 SVGAGI.

This clonotype was seen repeatedly, ten times or more. V gene TRBV20-1 combines with J gene TRBJ2-3; no reliable D call. CDR1 DFQATT and CDR2 SNEGSKA come from the germline V gene (reference sequence). Between the trimmed V and J ends, which lost 1 base and 4 bases, there was a span of 6 bases. CDR3 length equals 12 residues. The CDR3 region is CSARVISDTQYF. CDR3 DNA sequence: TGCAGTGCTAGAGTCATATCAGATACGCAGTATTTT.

This clonotype was counted only a few times. The rearrangement uses TRBV15 and TRBJ2-1; TRBD1 agrees at 7 bases. The CDR3 has 13 residues. In germline, CDR1 is LNHNV, CDR2 YYDKDF (reference sequence). The V gene end was trimmed by 8 bases and the J gene end by 8 bases; junction bases not matched to a gene: 9. The CDR3 is CATRDSRLDEQFF. In nucleotides, the CDR3 is TGTGCCACCCGGGACAGTCGTTTGGATGAGCAGTTCTTC.

This clonotype was seen repeatedly, ten times or more. This chain connects TRBV5-1 to TRBJ2-7, with 9 bases aligning to TRBD1. The V and J ends lost 4 bases and 4 bases, in that order; junction bases with no gene match: 9. Germline V gene lookup returns CDR1 SGHRS and CDR2 YFSETQ. The CDR3 is made up of 15 amino acids. The CDR3 DNA sequence: TGCGCCAGCAGCGTTGGGACAGGGCGTCCATACGAGCAGTACTTC. This encodes CASSVGTGRPYEQYF.

The chain carries TRBV28 and TRBJ1-5; D perhaps matches TRBD1 (6 bases). Trimming removed 6 bases at V and 5 bases at J, with 29 bases between. The CDR3 covers 19 residues. Germline CDR1 and CDR2: MDHEN and SYDVKM. The CDR3: CASSSVPKTGYLLDQPQHF. The CDR3 region has the DNA TGTGCCAGCAGCTCGGTCCCCAAGACAGGATACCTTCTAGATCAGCCCCAGCATTTT.

The J gene is TRBJ1-3, the V gene TRBV28; no reliable D call. This CDR3 comprises 15 residues. V lost 5 bases, J lost 0 bases, and 11 bases lay in between. Germline values: CDR1 MDHEN, CDR2 SYDVKM. In DNA, the CDR3 is TGTGCCAGCAGTCAACAGATCTCCTCTGGAAACACCATATATTTT. As protein: CASSQQISSGNTIYF.

CDR3 DNA: TGTGCCAGCAGTTACTCCATAAGCTCTTCTGGGGCCAACGTCCTGACTTTC. Translated, it gives CASSYSISSSGANVLTF. V gene TRBV6-6 combines with J gene TRBJ2-6; unclear D gene. The V gene lost 0 bases and the J gene lost 1 base, with 10 bases spanning the gap. Germline V gene lookup returns CDR1 MNHNY and CDR2 SVGAGI (reference sequence). This CDR3 is built from 17 residues.